This T cell receptor beta chain comes out of a study of cytomegalovirus exposure and HLA in healthy donors. At the level of the study: An earlier analysis identified 110 million or so unique TCR beta sequences in about 180 million T cells. Clustering assigned roughly 81% of the approximately 400 genotyped donors to the Caucasian-associated ancestry cluster.

V shed 3 bases, J shed 1 base, and the junction held 7 bases outside the gene matches. This CDR3 is 16 amino acids long. From germline, CDR1 is SGHAT and CDR2 FQNNGV. Study-wide points: In a later analysis, compared with equally common non-associated chains, HLA-associated beta chains were more expanded.

The PCR made use of 60 Vbeta and 13 Jbeta primers. Method: immunoSEQ multiplex PCR; TCRdb's copy keeps in-frame clones and lacks some. Among about 67,000 clones listed, roughly two thirds were seen once. This clone has just one count. Antigen unknown. This sequence was found in a woman under 40 in good health and CMV-seronegative. This sequence joins TRBV11-2 and TRBJ2-3; 7 bases fit TRBD1. Material for sequencing was PBMCs. In nucleotides, the CDR3 is TGTGCCAGCAGCTTCTCAGGGGGAATCGGCACAGATACGCAGTATTTT. Its protein is CASSFSGGIGTDTQYF.